What follows is one T cell receptor (beta chain) and its context. Antigen specificity is unknown. This sample stems from a study of T-cell memory formation after mild COVID-19. Across the study: Largely, TCR clusters stayed within a single donor. Study conclusions and caveats: Pre-infection memory contained some responding clones, which suggested that cross-reactive memory had joined. What remained unconfirmed was the SARS-CoV-2 specificity of second-wave clones peaking on day 37.

With constant-segment primers, 5'RACE yielded cDNA libraries of TCR alpha and TCR beta that carried sample barcodes and UMIs. MiXCR, applied by TCRdb to the 5' RACE reads, yields one record per CDR3 protein. The sample has about 210,000 distinct CDR3 sequences, roughly 10% seen once. The sample was PBMCs or a T cell subset sorted from them (not recorded which). The receptor comes from a man between 18 and 29 years old who had mild COVID-19 (a few samples of this study predate the infection). Cell type and time point are not known.

CDR3 nucleotides: TGTGCCAGGACTAGCTCCGGCTCCTACGAGCAGTACTTC. This encodes CARTSSGSYEQYF. The rearrangement links TRBV19 to TRBJ2-7; 7 bases are shared with TRBD2. This CDR3 is 13 amino acids long. Germline V gene sequence: CDR1 LNHDA, CDR2 SQIVND (reference sequence). V dropped 9 bases and J dropped 0; count of bases not matched to a gene: 5.